Shown below are 7 T cell receptor beta chains from a single sample sequenced in a study of T cell responses to AZD1222 COVID-19 vaccine. Method: immunoSEQ multiplex PCR; TCRdb's copy keeps in-frame clones and lacks some. This table has roughly 200,000 clones, approximately 91% appearing once. The source material was peripheral blood, sampled 28 days after the second AZD1222 dose. These receptors were collected from an adult who received the AZD1222 COVID-19 vaccine.

The chain is built from TRBV5-6 and TRBJ1-5; D uncertain. Germline-derived CDR1 and CDR2 are SGHDT and YYEEEE. CDR3 length: 16 residues. Trimming took 0 bases from V and 9 from J, leaving 19 bases between them. DNA for the CDR3: TGTGCCAGCAGCTTGGCGGGAACCTTGGTCGATGGGCCCCAGCATTTT. Translation gives CASSLAGTLVDGPQHF.

The J gene is TRBJ1-2, the V gene TRBV4-2; D is perhaps TRBD1 (5 bases). Germline assignment: CDR1 LGHNA and CDR2 YNFKEQ. CDR3 length: 15 amino acids. The V end was cut by 0 bases, the J end by 5 bases, with 13 bases between. In nucleotides, the CDR3 is TGTGCCAGCAGCCAAGAAGGGGACGGGCTATATGGCTACACCTTC. Its translation: CASSQEGDGLYGYTF.

The chain carries TRBV6-1 and TRBJ2-1; D is perhaps TRBD1 (6 bases). The CDR3 consists of 19 residues. Trimming took off 6 bases at V and 2 bases at J, with 26 bases between the two ends. Germline CDR1 is MNHNS and CDR2 is SASEGT. The CDR3 bases are TGTGCCAGCAGGGAAACCCAACCCACATGGGGGCCTACCTACAATGAGCAGTTCTTC. Its protein is CASRETQPTWGPTYNEQFF.

This clone was counted a few times. CDR3 protein: CASRVGGQETQYF. In nucleotides, the CDR3 is TGTGCCAGTAGGGTGGGGGGACAAGAGACCCAGTACTTC. The J gene is TRBJ2-5, the V gene TRBV19; perhaps TRBD2 as D (6 bases). From germline, CDR1 is LNHDA and CDR2 SQIVND (reference sequence). The CDR3 spans 13 residues. Trimming cost V 6 bases and J 2 bases, with 10 bases left between them.

The V call is TRBV5-1, the J call TRBJ2-1, with a possible D match to TRBD2 (6 bases). The CDR3 extends over 15 amino acids. Trimming removed 4 bases from V and 3 bases from J, with 14 bases in between. From germline, CDR1 is SGHRS and CDR2 YFSETQ. CDR3 sequence reads: CASSGGGVGYNEQFF. In DNA form, the CDR3 reads TGCGCCAGCAGCGGTGGAGGGGTTGGCTACAATGAGCAGTTCTTC.

The chain is built from TRBV12-3 or TRBV12-4 and TRBJ1-6, with D uncertain. Trimming stripped 7 bases from V and 9 bases from J, with 10 bases between. This CDR3 contains 12 residues. The CDR3 DNA is TGTGCCAGCACGTCTAGGGTTTCACCCCTCCACTTT. Its protein product is CASTSRVSPLHF.

The chain combines TRBV18 with TRBJ1-2; D might be TRBD1 (6 bases). The germline CDR1 and CDR2 sequences are KGHSH and LQKENI. The CDR3 spans 14 residues. Trimming left V 5 bases short and J 0 bases short, with 10 bases between. CDR3 sequence: CASSGQLANYGYTF. CDR3 DNA: TGTGCCAGCTCAGGACAGTTAGCTAACTATGGCTACACCTTC. Complete variable domain (other parts from reference TRBV18 and TRBJ1-2): NAGVMQNPRHLVRRRGQEARLRCSPMKGHSHVYWYRQLPEEGLKFMVYLQKENIIDESGMPKERFSAEFPKEGPSILRIQQVVRGDSAAYFCASSGQLANYGYTFGSGTRLTVV.